A selection of T cell receptor beta chains follows, all from one sample in a study of CD8 T cells in ankylosing spondylitis. TCRdb called the 5' RACE reads again in MiXCR, with one record for every CDR3 protein. This sample has 90,000 to 100,000 distinct CDR3 sequences, with about 8% found just once. Sequences were obtained from blood, either unsorted or a sorted T cell fraction (not recorded which). These receptors all stem from a male donor with ankylosing spondylitis or in good health (not recorded which). CDR3s include the opening cysteine and the closing phenylalanine or tryptophan. Each record gives: J gene, V gene, D gene, clone size, CDR3 protein, CDR3 DNA. D genes are given only for firm matches. The listing skips clone size in some rows; elsewhere it reads once, few, many or a size class.

J gene: TRBJ1-1; V gene: TRBV10-3; D gene: TRBD1; clone size: many; CDR3 protein: CAISESQGVAEAFF; CDR3 DNA: TGTGCCATCAGTGAGTCCCAGGGGGTCGCTGAAGCTTTCTTT
J gene: TRBJ2-5; V gene: TRBV20-1; D gene: NA; clone size: NA; CDR3 protein: CSATGQEETQYF; CDR3 DNA: TGCAGTGCCACGGGGCAGGAAGAGACCCAGTACTTC
J gene: TRBJ1-4; V gene: TRBV2; D gene: NA; clone size: many; CDR3 protein: CASSEADRSNEKLFF; CDR3 DNA: TGTGCCAGCAGTGAAGCGGACAGAAGTAATGAAAAACTGTTTTTT
J gene: TRBJ2-7; V gene: TRBV6-2/TRBV6-3; D gene: TRBD2; clone size: many; CDR3 protein: CASRRLAGGSYEQYF; CDR3 DNA: TGTGCCAGCAGGAGACTAGCGGGAGGCAGTTACGAGCAGTACTTC
J gene: TRBJ2-3; V gene: TRBV9; D gene: NA; clone size: NA; CDR3 protein: CAGSELGGNTQYF; CDR3 DNA: TGTGCCGGCAGCGAGCTCGGGGGAAATACGCAGTATTTT
J gene: TRBJ2-5; V gene: TRBV4-3; D gene: TRBD2; clone size: many; CDR3 protein: CASSQGITGAGGYQETQYF; CDR3 DNA: TGCGCCAGCAGCCAAGGCATCACAGGTGCGGGAGGGTACCAAGAGACCCAGTACTTC
J gene: TRBJ2-3; V gene: TRBV5-1; D gene: TRBD1; clone size: many; CDR3 protein: CASSLGGADTQYF; CDR3 DNA: TGCGCCAGCAGCCTAGGGGGCGCAGATACGCAGTATTTT
J gene: TRBJ2-7; V gene: TRBV21-1; D gene: NA; clone size: many; CDR3 protein: CASSSRIPLSEQYF; CDR3 DNA: TGTGCCAGCAGCTCCCGGATTCCTCTCTCCGAGCAGTACTTC
J gene: TRBJ2-7; V gene: TRBV20-1; D gene: NA; clone size: many; CDR3 protein: CSASPPLLLYEQYF; CDR3 DNA: TGCAGTGCTTCCCCGCCCCTACTCCTCTACGAGCAGTACTTC
J gene: TRBJ2-2; V gene: TRBV29-1; D gene: NA; clone size: many; CDR3 protein: CSVARLTGNTGELFF; CDR3 DNA: TGCAGCGTTGCAAGACTGACTGGGAACACCGGGGAGCTGTTTTTT
J gene: TRBJ2-1; V gene: TRBV4-1; D gene: NA; clone size: many; CDR3 protein: CASSQEGPRNEQFF; CDR3 DNA: TGCGCCAGCAGCCAAGAGGGGCCACGCAATGAGCAGTTCTTC
J gene: TRBJ2-5; V gene: TRBV5-1; D gene: NA; clone size: NA; CDR3 protein: CASSGGLWGSETQYF; CDR3 DNA: TGCGCCAGCAGCGGGGGTCTCTGGGGTAGCGAGACCCAGTACTTC
J gene: TRBJ2-5; V gene: TRBV27; D gene: NA; clone size: many; CDR3 protein: CASSSWDNQETQYF; CDR3 DNA: TGTGCCAGCAGTTCCTGGGACAACCAAGAGACCCAGTACTTC
J gene: TRBJ1-1; V gene: TRBV4-1; D gene: NA; clone size: many; CDR3 protein: CASSQVVGGIMNTEAFF; CDR3 DNA: TGCGCCAGCAGCCAAGTTGTGGGGGGTATCATGAACACTGAAGCTTTCTTT
J gene: TRBJ2-1; V gene: TRBV6-2/TRBV6-3; D gene: TRBD1; clone size: many; CDR3 protein: CASGSPNPRDREPYNEQFF; CDR3 DNA: TGTGCCAGCGGATCTCCAAACCCCCGGGACAGGGAACCCTACAATGAGCAGTTCTTC
J gene: TRBJ2-7; V gene: TRBV11-1; D gene: TRBD1; clone size: NA; CDR3 protein: CASSFRVQGFGVEVYEQYF; CDR3 DNA: TGTGCCAGCAGCTTTAGGGTACAGGGGTTTGGTGTTGAGGTCTACGAGCAGTACTTC
J gene: TRBJ2-1; V gene: TRBV11-2; D gene: NA; clone size: many; CDR3 protein: CASSFRTGGVRSSYNEQFF; CDR3 DNA: TGTGCCAGCAGCTTCAGAACAGGGGGGGTCCGTAGCTCCTACAATGAGCAGTTCTTC
J gene: TRBJ2-5; V gene: TRBV6-5; D gene: NA; clone size: many; CDR3 protein: CASIGVQETQYF; CDR3 DNA: TGTGCCAGCATCGGAGTCCAAGAGACCCAGTACTTC
J gene: TRBJ1-1; V gene: TRBV12-3/TRBV12-4; D gene: TRBD1; clone size: many; CDR3 protein: CASSMGQGARNTEAFF; CDR3 DNA: TGTGCCAGCAGCATGGGACAGGGGGCGCGAAACACTGAAGCTTTCTTT
J gene: TRBJ2-3; V gene: TRBV10-3; D gene: TRBD2; clone size: NA; CDR3 protein: CVISEPTSGGDTQYF; CDR3 DNA: TGTGTCATCAGTGAACCGACTAGCGGTGGAGATACGCAGTATTTT
J gene: TRBJ1-4; V gene: TRBV11-2; D gene: NA; clone size: NA; CDR3 protein: CASSLGSGRLNEKLFF; CDR3 DNA: TGTGCCAGCAGCTTAGGGTCCGGACGGCTTAATGAAAAACTGTTTTTT
J gene: TRBJ1-1; V gene: TRBV4-1; D gene: TRBD1; clone size: many; CDR3 protein: CASSQVGQVSTEAFF; CDR3 DNA: TGCGCCAGCAGCCAAGTGGGACAGGTCTCGACTGAAGCTTTCTTT
J gene: TRBJ2-6; V gene: TRBV6-2/TRBV6-3; D gene: NA; clone size: few; CDR3 protein: CASSPLGANVLTF; CDR3 DNA: TGTGCCAGCAGCCCTCTTGGGGCCAACGTCCTGACTTTC
J gene: TRBJ2-7; V gene: TRBV9; D gene: TRBD2; clone size: many; CDR3 protein: CASSVGTSGKGEQYF; CDR3 DNA: TGTGCCAGCAGCGTAGGCACCAGCGGGAAGGGGGAGCAGTACTTC
J gene: TRBJ2-1; V gene: TRBV20-1; D gene: TRBD2; clone size: many; CDR3 protein: CSARVGSGRVNEQFF; CDR3 DNA: TGCAGTGCTAGAGTTGGCAGCGGGAGGGTGAATGAGCAGTTCTTC
J gene: TRBJ2-5; V gene: TRBV2; D gene: NA; clone size: many; CDR3 protein: CASSRHVTEETQYF; CDR3 DNA: TGTGCCAGCAGTCGTCATGTTACTGAAGAGACCCAGTACTTC
J gene: TRBJ2-7; V gene: TRBV20-1; D gene: NA; clone size: many; CDR3 protein: CSAQLSYEQYF; CDR3 DNA: TGCAGTGCACAGCTCTCCTACGAGCAGTACTTC
J gene: TRBJ1-6; V gene: TRBV20-1; D gene: NA; clone size: many; CDR3 protein: CSAPATGLYNSPLHF; CDR3 DNA: TGCAGTGCTCCCGCGACAGGCTTGTATAATTCACCCCTCCACTTT
J gene: TRBJ1-2; V gene: TRBV7-9; D gene: NA; clone size: many; CDR3 protein: CASSLVLGIYGYTF; CDR3 DNA: TGTGCCAGCAGCTTAGTACTGGGAATCTATGGCTACACCTTC